The source of this T cell receptor beta chain is a study of OX40 agonist ivuxolimab in advanced cancers. Study-wide background: Having had anti-PD-1, anti-PD-L1 or anti-CTLA-4 therapy before was allowed, and more than 35% had some.

This CDR3 has 15 residues. Germline V CDR1 and CDR2: SGHRS, YFSETQ. The V gene end was trimmed by 0 bases and the J gene end by 4 bases; junction bases not matched to a gene: 4. Using immunoSEQ multiplex PCR, the repertoire was profiled, and TCRdb retains in-frame clones only, with some absent. Counted here are 98,000 or so clones, roughly 90% occurring once; the ten biggest clones make up 2% to 3%. Specimen: CD4+ or CD8+ T cells sorted from blood, collected in a trial of the OX40 agonist ivuxolimab. The origin of this receptor is an adult with an advanced solid tumor such as melanoma, head and neck, liver or kidney cancer. The chain is built from TRBV5-1 and TRBJ2-5, with 9 bases that match TRBD2. The CDR3 is CASSLEAGGRETQYF. The DNA for the CDR3 is TGCGCCAGCAGCTTGGAAGCGGGAGGACGAGAGACCCAGTACTTC.